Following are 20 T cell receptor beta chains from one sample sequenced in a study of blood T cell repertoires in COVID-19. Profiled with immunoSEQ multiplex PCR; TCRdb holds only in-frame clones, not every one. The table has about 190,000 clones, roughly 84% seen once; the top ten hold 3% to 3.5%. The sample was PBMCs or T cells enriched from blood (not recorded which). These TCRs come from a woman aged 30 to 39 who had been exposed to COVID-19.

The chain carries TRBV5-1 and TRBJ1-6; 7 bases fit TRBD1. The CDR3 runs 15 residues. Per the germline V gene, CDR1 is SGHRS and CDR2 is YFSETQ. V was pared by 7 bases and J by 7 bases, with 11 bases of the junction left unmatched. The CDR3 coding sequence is TGCGCCAGCTCCTTATCCCGGGACAGCAATTCACCCCTCCACTTT. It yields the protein CASSLSRDSNSPLHF.

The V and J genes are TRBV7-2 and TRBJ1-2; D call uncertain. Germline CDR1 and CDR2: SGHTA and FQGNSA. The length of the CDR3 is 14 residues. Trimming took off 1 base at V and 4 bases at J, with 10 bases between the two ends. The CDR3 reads CASSLDTGVYGYTF. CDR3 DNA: TGTGCCAGCAGCTTAGATACGGGTGTCTATGGCTACACCTTC.

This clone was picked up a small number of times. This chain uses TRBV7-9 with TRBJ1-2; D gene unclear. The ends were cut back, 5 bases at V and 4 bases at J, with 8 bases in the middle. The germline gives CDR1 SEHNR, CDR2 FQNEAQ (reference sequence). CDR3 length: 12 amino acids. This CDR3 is CASSRNTYGYTF. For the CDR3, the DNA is TGTGCCAGCAGCAGAAACACCTATGGCTACACCTTC.

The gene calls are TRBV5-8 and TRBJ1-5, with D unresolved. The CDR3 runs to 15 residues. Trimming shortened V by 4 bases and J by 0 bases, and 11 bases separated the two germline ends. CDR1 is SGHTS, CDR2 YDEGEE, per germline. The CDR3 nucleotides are TGTGCCAGCAGCAGAAACGGGAATAGCAATCAGCCCCAGCATTTT. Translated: CASSRNGNSNQPQHF.

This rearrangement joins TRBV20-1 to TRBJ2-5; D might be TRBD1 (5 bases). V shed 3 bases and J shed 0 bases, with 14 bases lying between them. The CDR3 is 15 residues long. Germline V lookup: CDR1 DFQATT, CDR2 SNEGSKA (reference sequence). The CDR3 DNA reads TGCAGTGCTAGTCCAGGCACAGGCGACCAAGAGACCCAGTACTTC. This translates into CSASPGTGDQETQYF.

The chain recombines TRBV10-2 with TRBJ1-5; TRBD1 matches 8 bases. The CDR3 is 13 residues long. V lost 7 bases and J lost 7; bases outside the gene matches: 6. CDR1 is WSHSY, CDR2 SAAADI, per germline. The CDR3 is CASTDRGQQPQHF. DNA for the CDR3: TGCGCCAGCACCGACAGGGGCCAGCAGCCCCAGCATTTT.

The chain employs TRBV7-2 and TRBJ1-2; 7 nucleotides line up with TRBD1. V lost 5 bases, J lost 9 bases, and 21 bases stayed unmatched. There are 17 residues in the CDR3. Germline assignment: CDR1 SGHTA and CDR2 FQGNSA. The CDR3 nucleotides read TGTGCCAGCAGCCAAACATCATTACTGGACAGGAACGGGCGCTACACCTTC. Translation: CASSQTSLLDRNGRYTF.

CDR3 in DNA: TGTGCCAGCCCTAGGGGGTTCGATGAGCAGTTCTTC. It translates to CASPRGFDEQFF. This sequence joins TRBV2 and TRBJ2-1, with D possibly matching TRBD1 (6 bases). Germline V CDR1 and CDR2: SNHLY, FYNNEI. Trimming stripped 8 bases from V and 8 bases from J, with 13 bases between. This CDR3 region has 12 residues.

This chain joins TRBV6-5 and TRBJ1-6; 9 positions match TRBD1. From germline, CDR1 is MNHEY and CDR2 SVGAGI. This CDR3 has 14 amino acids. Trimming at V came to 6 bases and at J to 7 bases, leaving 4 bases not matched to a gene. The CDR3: CASRRTGDNSPLHF. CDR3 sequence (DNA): TGTGCCAGCAGGAGGACAGGGGACAATTCACCCCTCCACTTT.

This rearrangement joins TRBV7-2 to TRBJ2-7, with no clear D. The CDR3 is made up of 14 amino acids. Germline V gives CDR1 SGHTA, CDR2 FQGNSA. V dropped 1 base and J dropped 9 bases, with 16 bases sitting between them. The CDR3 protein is CASSLGPTIRGQYF. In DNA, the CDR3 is TGTGCCAGCAGCTTAGGTCCAACCATAAGAGGGCAGTACTTC. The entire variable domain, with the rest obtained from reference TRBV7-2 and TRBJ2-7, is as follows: GAGVSQSPSNKVTEKGKDVELRCDPISGHTALYWYRQSLGQGLEFLIYFQGNSAPDKSGLPSDRFSAERTGGSVSTLTIQRTQQEDSAVYLCASSLGPTIRGQYFGPGTRLTVT.

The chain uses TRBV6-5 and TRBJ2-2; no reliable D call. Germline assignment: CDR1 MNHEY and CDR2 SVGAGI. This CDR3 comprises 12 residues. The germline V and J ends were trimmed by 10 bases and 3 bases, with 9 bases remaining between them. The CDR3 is CAIRVYTGELFF. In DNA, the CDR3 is TGTGCCATCCGGGTTTACACCGGGGAGCTGTTTTTT.

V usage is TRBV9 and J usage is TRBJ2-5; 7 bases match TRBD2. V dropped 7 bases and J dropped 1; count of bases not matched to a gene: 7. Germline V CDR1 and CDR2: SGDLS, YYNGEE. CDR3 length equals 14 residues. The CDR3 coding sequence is TGTGCCAGCGGTGGGGGAGGGGCCCAAGAGACCCAGTACTTC. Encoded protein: CASGGGGAQETQYF.

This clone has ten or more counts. The CDR3 sequence is CASSGGSARYSEPQHF. The CDR3 DNA reads as TGTGCCAGCAGTGGTGGGAGTGCGAGGTATAGCGAGCCCCAGCATTTT. This rearrangement joins TRBV2 to TRBJ1-5, with no clear D. The CDR3 contains 16 residues. The germline V gene has CDR1 SNHLY and CDR2 FYNNEI. Trimming took off 4 bases at V and 8 bases at J, with 21 bases between the two ends. The full variable domain, rest sourced from reference TRBV2 and TRBJ1-5, is EPEVTQTPSHQVTQMGQEVILRCVPISNHLYFYWYRQILGQKVEFLVSFYNNEISEKSEIFDDQFSVERPDGSNFTLKIRSTKLEDSAMYFCASSGGSARYSEPQHFGDGTRLSIL.

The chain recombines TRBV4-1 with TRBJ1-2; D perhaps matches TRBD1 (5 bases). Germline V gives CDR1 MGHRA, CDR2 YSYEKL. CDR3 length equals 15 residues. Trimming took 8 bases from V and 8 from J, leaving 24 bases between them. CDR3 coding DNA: TGCGCCAGCGGATTCCCTAATACAGGAGTTGAAGGCTACACCTTC. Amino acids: CASGFPNTGVEGYTF.

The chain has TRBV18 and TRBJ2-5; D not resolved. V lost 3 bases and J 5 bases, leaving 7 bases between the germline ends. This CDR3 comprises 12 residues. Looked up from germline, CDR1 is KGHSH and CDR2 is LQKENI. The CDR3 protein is CASSPERETQYF. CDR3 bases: TGTGCCAGCTCACCTGAACGGGAGACCCAGTACTTC.

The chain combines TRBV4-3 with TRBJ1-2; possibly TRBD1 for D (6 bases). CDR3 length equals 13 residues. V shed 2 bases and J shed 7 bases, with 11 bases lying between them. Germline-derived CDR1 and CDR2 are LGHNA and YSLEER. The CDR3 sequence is CASSQKQGSGYTF. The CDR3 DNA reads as TGCGCCAGCAGCCAAAAACAGGGATCTGGCTACACCTTC.

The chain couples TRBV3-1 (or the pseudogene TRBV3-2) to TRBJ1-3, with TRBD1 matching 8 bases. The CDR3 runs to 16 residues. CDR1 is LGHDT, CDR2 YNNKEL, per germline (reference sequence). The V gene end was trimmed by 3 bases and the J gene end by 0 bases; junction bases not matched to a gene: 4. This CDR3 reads CASSHRTGPSGNTIYF. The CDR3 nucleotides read TGTGCCAGCAGCCACAGGACAGGGCCCTCTGGAAACACCATATATTTT.

The CDR3 DNA follows: TGTGCCATTAATTGGGCGCGAGGGGATACGCAGTATTTT. Its protein is CAINWARGDTQYF. The chain employs TRBV30 and TRBJ2-3; a possible D gene is TRBD2 (5 bases). CDR1 GTSNPN and CDR2 SVGIG come from the germline V gene (reference sequence). V lost 8 bases, J lost 6 bases, and 18 bases lay in between. This CDR3 has 13 residues.

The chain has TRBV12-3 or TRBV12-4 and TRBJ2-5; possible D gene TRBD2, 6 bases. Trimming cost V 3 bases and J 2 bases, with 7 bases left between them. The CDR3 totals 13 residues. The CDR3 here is CASSLGLQETQYF. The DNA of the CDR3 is TGTGCCAGCAGTTTGGGACTTCAAGAGACCCAGTACTTC.

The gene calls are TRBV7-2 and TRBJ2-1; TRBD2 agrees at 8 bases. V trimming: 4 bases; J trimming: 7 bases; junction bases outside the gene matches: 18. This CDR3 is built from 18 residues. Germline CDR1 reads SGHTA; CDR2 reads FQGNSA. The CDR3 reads CASSSGRAGALFRNEQFF. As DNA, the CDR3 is TGTGCCAGCAGCTCCGGACGAGCGGGAGCTTTGTTTCGAAATGAGCAGTTCTTC.